The 15 T cell receptor beta chains below all came from one sample that was sequenced in a study of blood T cells in healthy people across ages. Using a J-beta primer mix together with a sample-barcoded 5' primer, a second PCR was run for 7 to 11 cycles. From the 5' RACE reads, TCRdb called clonotypes with MiXCR, one entry per CDR3 protein. The repertoire holds about 800,000 distinct CDR3 sequences, around a quarter seen once, with roughly 3.8% in the top ten. These records were also assigned to another study, of T cells of mothers and their children.

Sample: blood. The receptors were sampled from a boy younger than 18 in good health.

The rearrangement uses TRBV12-3 or TRBV12-4 and TRBJ2-7; D is unclear. V was pared by 4 bases and J by 7 bases, with 8 bases between. The CDR3 loop spans 11 amino acids. The CDR3 DNA sequence: TGTGCCAGCAGTTACTACGAAGAGCAGTACTTC. Translation: CASSYYEEQYF.

This chain uses TRBV12-3 or TRBV12-4 with TRBJ2-5; D may be TRBD1 (6 bases). The CDR3 has 12 residues. V gave up 8 bases and J gave up 5 bases, with 12 bases separating them. This CDR3 reads CASGPQGETQYF. In DNA form, the CDR3 reads TGTGCCAGCGGGCCACAGGGCGAGACCCAGTACTTC.

This clonotype was found a few times. J is TRBJ2-5 and V is TRBV29-1; D is unresolved. CDR1 is SQVTM and CDR2 is ANQGSEA in the germline V gene. The CDR3 covers 13 residues. The V end lost 7 bases, the J end lost 4 bases, and 16 bases lay between the germline ends. Here the CDR3 DNA reads TGCAGCGCAGAGGCAGGTGCTGGAGAGACCCAGTACTTC. Translated, it gives CSAEAGAGETQYF.

This clonotype was seen more than once but under ten times. The chain recombines TRBV28 with TRBJ2-7; 7 nucleotides align to TRBD2. This CDR3 is built from 14 residues. J gave up 3 bases and V 8 bases, and 10 bases lay outside the gene matches. Germline V gives CDR1 MDHEN, CDR2 SYDVKM. DNA of the CDR3: TGTGCCAGCTCCTCACTCGGGGGGAACTACGAGCAGTACTTC. Its translation: CASSSLGGNYEQYF. The full variable domain, with the rest looked up from reference TRBV28 and TRBJ2-7, is DVKVTQSSRYLVKRTGEKVFLECVQDMDHENMFWYRQDPGLGLRLIYFSYDVKMKEKGDIPEGYSVSREKKERFSLILESASTNQTSMYLCASSSLGGNYEQYFGPGTRLTVT.

This clonotype has just a few counts. This chain uses TRBV20-1 with TRBJ2-1, with 7 bases identical to TRBD2. Looked up from germline, CDR1 is DFQATT and CDR2 is SNEGSKA (reference sequence). The CDR3 extends over 12 amino acids. V lost 0 bases, J lost 8 bases, and 1 base stayed unmatched. For the CDR3, the DNA is TGCAGTGCTAGAGATGGGGGGGATGAGCAGTTCTTC. Its translation: CSARDGGDEQFF.

This clonotype was seen more than once but under ten times. The chain couples TRBV27 to TRBJ2-7, with D possibly being TRBD1 (5 bases). Looked up from germline, CDR1 is MNHEY and CDR2 is SMNVEV (reference sequence). V dropped 4 bases and J dropped 2 bases, with 12 bases sitting between them. CDR3 length equals 14 residues. The DNA of the CDR3 is TGTGCCAGCAGTTCCACACAGGCGCCCTACGAGCAGTACTTC. This codes for CASSSTQAPYEQYF.

Turning to this clonotype: Given a much more abundant clone one base away, this may be a read error. This sequence joins TRBV20-1 and TRBJ2-3; 8 bases map to TRBD1. Germline-derived CDR1 and CDR2 are DFQATT and SNEGSKA (reference sequence). The CDR3 runs 13 residues. V trimming: 5 bases; J trimming: 2 bases; junction bases outside the gene matches: 3. In nucleotides, the CDR3 is TGCAGTGCTTACAGGGGGGACACAGATACGCAGTATTTT. Translation: CSAYRGDTDTQYF.

This clonotype was seen a few times. This chain's CDR3 is CASSQGAHLNTEAFF. The CDR3 DNA sequence: TGCGCCAGCAGCCAGGGGGCCCATTTGAACACTGAAGCTTTCTTT. The genes are TRBV4-3 and TRBJ1-1, with a possible D match to TRBD1 (6 bases). With 3 bases removed from V and 0 bases from J, the gap between germline ends came to 11 bases. The CDR3 totals 15 residues. The germline V gene has CDR1 LGHNA and CDR2 YSLEER.

This rearrangement joins TRBV7-2 to TRBJ2-5; D may be TRBD1 (5 bases). CDR3 size: 14 residues. V was pared by 2 bases and J by 7 bases, with 14 bases between. CDR1 is SGHTA and CDR2 is FQGNSA in the germline V gene. In DNA form, the CDR3 reads TGTGCCAGCAGCTTACAAGGGGCTGAAGCGACCCAGTACTTC. Protein product: CASSLQGAEATQYF.

This clonotype showed up just a few times. The V gene is TRBV21-1, the J gene TRBJ2-4. TRBV21-1 is a recognized pseudogene. The CDR3 has 14 residues. The CDR3 loop reads CASSKAVAKNIQYF. CDR3 DNA sequence: TGTGCCAGCAGCAAAGCTGTAGCCAAAAACATTCAGTACTTC.

The genes are TRBV6-5 and TRBJ2-1; a possible D gene is TRBD2 (5 bases). The J call is uncertain, as TRBJ2-5 better fits the DNA end. The length of the CDR3 is 14 residues. Germline lookup yields CDR1 MNHEY and CDR2 SVGAGI. This chain's CDR3 is CASSYLGSEETQYF. In DNA form, the CDR3 reads TGTGCCAGCAGTTACTTGGGGAGCGAAGAGACCCAGTACTTC.

The rearrangement links TRBV6-2 or TRBV6-3 to TRBJ2-1; 7 bases agree with TRBD1. Germline assignment: CDR1 MNHEY and CDR2 SVGEGT. The CDR3 runs to 11 residues. V was clipped by 7 bases and J by 10 bases; unmatched bases: 4. Written as DNA, the CDR3 is TGTGCCAGCAATAGGGGGCAAGAGCAGTTCTTC. This translates into CASNRGQEQFF.

This clonotype was seen a few times. The chain uses TRBV28 and TRBJ2-7; D could derive from TRBD1 or TRBD2 (5 bases each). Deletions cut 4 bases from V and 4 bases from J, with 14 bases between. From germline, CDR1 is MDHEN and CDR2 SYDVKM. This CDR3 is 14 amino acids long. The DNA of the CDR3 is TGTGCCAGCAGTTCCCCGGGACCAAGATACGAGCAGTACTTC. It codes for CASSSPGPRYEQYF.

As for this clonotype: At one end, the junction sequence differs from germline, possibly due to a read error. J is TRBJ1-2 and V is TRBV29-1; D is possibly TRBD1 (5 bases). The CDR3 is made up of 13 amino acids. CDR1 is SQVTM and CDR2 is ANQGSEA in the germline V gene. The CDR3 loop is CSVERGAGEEGRF. CDR3 coding DNA: TGCAGCGTTGAAAGGGGAGCGGGGGAAGAAGGCCGGTTC.

This clonotype was seen only a few times. J is TRBJ1-1 and V is TRBV5-5; D not certain. The CDR3 runs to 16 residues. Trimming stripped 4 bases from V and 0 bases from J, with 16 bases between. Per germline, CDR1 SGHKS and CDR2 YYEKEE (reference sequence). CDR3 sequence: CASSMGIGSVNTEAFF. CDR3 nucleotides: TGTGCCAGCAGCATGGGGATCGGGTCGGTGAACACTGAAGCTTTCTTT.